This T cell receptor (beta chain) derives from a study of T cell repertoires in cytomegalovirus infection. Study results and limitations: Summed frequency of public TCR beta families distinguished CMV carriers with the relevant HLA.

To note about this clonotype: What it binds is not known.

The V end lost 5 bases, the J end lost 6 bases, and 11 bases lay between the germline ends. CDR3 length: 13 amino acids. Per germline, CDR1 SEHNR and CDR2 FQNEAQ (reference sequence). TCRdb analysed the reads with MiXCR anew, one entry per CDR3 protein. In the table there are some 940,000 distinct CDR3 sequences, approximately 32% of which are singletons. The receptor comes from a human donor in good health (CMV status not recorded). Some clones in this sample may be carry-over from other donors' samples. The specimen was cultured CD8+ T cells from PBMCs, collected from culture after CMV antigen stimulation. The chain joins TRBV7-9 to TRBJ2-1; D call uncertain. CDR3 sequence (DNA): TGTGCCAGCAGCCCCTCCATCCGCAATGAGCAGTTCTTC. Protein product: CASSPSIRNEQFF.